This T cell receptor gamma chain was profiled in a study of Vδ1+ human thymocytes. The study's findings and limits: Unlike peripheral blood Vdelta1+ controls, thymic delta-chain sequences included 15% to 20% Vdelta2 and few Vdelta3. Thymic TRG and TRD repertoires appeared highly polyclonal. TRG sequences recurred across donors, whereas TRD sequences stayed essentially private.

This clone was seen a handful of times. No antigen is known for it. Extracted RNA was reverse transcribed into cDNA. Multiplex PCR used pooled V-gene forward primers and a constant-region reverse primer to amplify CDR3s. TCRdb applied CATT to the multiplex PCR reads for clone calling. The data contain approximately 20,000 gamma-chain clones, approximately 15% of them seen just once; the ten biggest clones take up 1.9%. Germline lookup yields CDR1 EGSTGY and CDR2 YDSYTSSV. The CDR3 spans 11 residues. J lost 5 bases, V lost 8 bases, and 6 bases had no gene match. The origin of this receptor is a child younger than two who had congenital heart surgery. Sequenced input: Vdelta1+ gamma-delta thymocytes from the thymus. Subset: FACS-sorted CD3+ TCRalphabeta- TCRVdelta1+ TCRVdelta2- thymocytes. The chain has TRGV4 and TRGJ1 or TRGJ2. The CDR3 is CATFDHYKKLF. CDR3 coding DNA: TGTGCCACCTTCGATCATTATAAGAAACTCTTT.